This TCR beta chain derives from a study of vaccination and CD4 T cells after COVID-19. Overall study context: Timing of post-vaccine sample collection was a median approximately 72 days after dose two, with a range of 14 to 241. Spike peptides, overlapping and drawn from SARS-CoV-2, HCoV-NL63, HCoV-OC43 and HCoV-229E, were used to stimulate cells. Study-level findings and limits: For convalescent patients, a median about 86% of reactive clones surfaced exclusively after vaccination.

The sample holds a few counts of this clonotype. What it recognizes is unknown. This CDR3 is built from 14 residues. Germline values: CDR1 MNHNS, CDR2 SASEGT. V was cut by 5 bases and J by 4 bases, with 12 bases left in between. Treatment denoted: approximately nine-day PBMC culture with coronavirus spike peptide pools or control peptides (ViraFEST assay). TCRs were sequenced by ViraFEST after antigen-specific T cells had been expanded with peptide pools. Oncomine TCR Beta short-read sequencing was applied to DNA from cultured CD4+ T cells. MiXCR, run by TCRdb on the PCR reads, gives a single entry per CDR3 protein. This sample carries some 16,000 distinct CDR3 sequences, 40% to 50% of them seen once, and the ten largest clones take around 3.6%.

This clonotype originated in a human donor who had recovered from COVID-19. The sequencing input was CD4+ T cells from blood, cultured in vitro. This chain uses TRBV6-1 with TRBJ1-5; a possible D gene is TRBD1 (5 bases). The CDR3 loop reads CASSPTANNQPQHF. DNA for the CDR3: TGTGCCAGCAGTCCGACAGCAAATAATCAGCCCCAGCATTTT.